This T cell receptor beta chain emerged from a study of cytomegalovirus exposure and HLA in healthy donors (dated by TCRdb to 2017 to 2019). The study in broad terms: In an earlier analysis of roughly 500 of the donors, 276 Gb of sequence data and roughly 100 million unique TCR beta sequences from 180 million or so T cells were reported. A later analysis re-examined previously published TCR beta repertoires from hundreds of donors and added high-resolution HLA genotyping to investigate patterns of TCR occurrence. Both class I and class II loci were covered by HLA typing, at four-digit resolution. Using immunosequencing, the study profiled T cell repertoires from fewer than 700 subjects and related those repertoires to cytomegalovirus serostatus. A later genetic analysis took genome-wide SNP genotypes for about three fifths of the roughly 670 donors and used that subset as a discovery cohort. Among about 400 genotyped donors of the cohort, an average of roughly 230,000 unique TCR beta nucleotide sequences was sequenced per donor, of which approximately 19% were non-productive. Four or five DR-DQ haplotypes were handled as single units for association and clustering, since linkage in the cohort was strong. All discovery cohort repertoires had been generated on a single sequencing platform. About 300 gigabases of sequencing data and approximately 80 million unique TCR sequences were included in an early release covering roughly 600 HLA-typed donors. The later analysis used no new phenotypic data to find candidate immune exposures, relying instead on TCR beta sequences and their occurrence across donors. To predict cytomegalovirus infection status, the study brought together high-throughput TCR immunosequencing, statistical association of individual TCRs with disease status, and machine learning. The study aimed to test whether cataloging public T cell receptors could reveal signatures of past pathogen exposure. The number of typed donors differed by locus: about 620-630 for A, B, C, DRB1 and DQB1; 500 to 550 for DQA1; some 590 for DPA1; and 400 to 480 for DPB1. Donor age, sex, ethnicity and CMV serostatus were compiled together with the repertoire data. To decide whether each TCR beta V gene segment behaved as functional or pseudogenic, an earlier analysis of some 600 of the donors relied on high-throughput TCR beta sequencing. In addition to the first cohort of 666 subjects, a separate validation cohort of about 120 different subjects was used. Of the 300 to 500 genotyped donors, less than 90% were placed in the genetic ancestry cluster associated with self-reported Caucasian donors.

Details on this clone: Its recognized antigen is unknown. No much larger clone is present one base from it, and per-base qualities are unavailable.

What the authors observed across the whole study: Because the 87-base-pair reads could not distinguish some IMGT-functional V segments, including TRBV6-2 and TRBV6-3, those segments were excluded. In the study, approximately 150 TCR beta chains were listed as associated with cytomegalovirus. In vitro tests confirmed that a few of the cytomegalovirus-associated TCR beta chains recognize cytomegalovirus antigens. At a false discovery rate of 0.05, a later analysis linked 16,951 TCR beta sequences to specific HLA alleles. A further reported finding was that TCR beta sequences accurately predicted the HLA-A and HLA-B alleles for most subjects in the first cohort. According to the authors, the approach could potentially be generalized to other disease states and immunological phenotypes. Broadly in line with IMGT annotations, most TCR beta V segments showed up in productive rearrangements about 87% or about 30% of the time in an earlier analysis of 450 to 600 of the donors. According to a later analysis, most CMV-associated TCR beta chains appeared to be HLA-restricted, and the HLA associations seemed to be driven largely by CMV exposure. Correlated functional status among segregating V segments might reflect linkage disequilibrium, but an unknown experimental factor could not be ruled out. A later analysis reported that several top co-occurrence clusters appeared linked to parvovirus B19, influenza, CMV and Epstein-Barr virus. A later genetic analysis reported fewer N-insertions in productive TCRs among donors in an Asian-associated ancestry cluster than the roughly 700-donor mean. The cohort was sequenced for TCR beta chains only, and without alpha or paired-chain data the features that could be detected were limited. In a later analysis, HLA-associated TCR beta chains showed more clonal expansion and lower generation probabilities than non-associated chains that were equally common. Most TCR sequences were seen in very few donors, while some public TCRs were found in many individuals. According to a later analysis, TCR association rates differed among HLA loci, with DRB1 alleles showing the most associated TCRs and HLA-C alleles showing the fewest. The only immune exposure information available for the cohort was CMV serostatus. The presence/absence analyses assumed that sequencing depth was roughly uniform across donors, and that assumption may not be true. The earlier analysis of 587 of the donors excluded roughly 17 rarely observed V segments, including chromosome 9 orphons, because counts were too low. The classifier was reported to diagnose cytomegalovirus status with high specificity and sensitivity in both the original and validation cohorts. A later genetic analysis associated a missense DCLRE1C variant with V-gene and J-gene trimming of TCR beta chains, and an independent cohort replicated the association. The sequencing pipeline was judged likely to have produced a cluster of highly shared sequence variants as a technical artifact. Because HLA typing was unavailable for some donors at each locus, only the typed subset was used in association tests. When HLA alleles, especially DR and DQ, strongly co-occurred, attributing TCR associations to individual alleles was difficult.

The cohort consisted of hundreds of healthy bone marrow donors. All cohort members were sampled while nominally healthy, although unrecorded immune exposures were likely present. The donor was CMV seropositive and belonged to the group of about 290 seropositive cohort members. A peripheral blood sample was provided by each donor, and peripheral blood mononuclear cells were used for TCR beta sequencing. The Qiagen DNeasy Blood Extraction Kit was used to extract genomic DNA from the blood cell samples. Library preparation used the immunoSEQ multiplex PCR assay. The multiplex PCR relied on a mix of 60 forward primers for TCR Vbeta segments and 13 reverse primers for TCR Jbeta segments. A multiplex PCR assay on genomic DNA amplified the CDR3 region of rearranged TCR beta genes. On the Illumina HiSeq System, the amplified TCR beta libraries were sequenced as 87-base-pair reads. Turning to the authors' computational methods: Across the 500 to 850 repertoires, a later analysis counted some 80 million unique TCR beta chains, roughly 11 million of which were shared by at least two donors. A nearest-neighbor algorithm error-corrected the raw reads and collapsed the reads into unique sequences, merging closely related sequences to remove PCR and sequencing errors. To assign V, D and J gene segments, CDR3 sequences were aligned to IMGT reference sequences. For a sequence to be retained, a match of at least six nucleotides to both a V gene segment and a J gene segment was required. Rearrangements were called productive when the CDR3 lacked stop codons and stayed in frame with V and J; all others were non-productive. Following IMGT convention, CDR3 was defined as the stretch from the second conserved V-encoded cysteine up to the conserved J-encoded phenylalanine. Sequences without an unambiguous match to a single V gene segment were excluded from the earlier analysis of approximately 560 of the donors. An earlier analysis of several hundred of the donors called V segments functional above 56.7% productive rearrangements and segregating when the between-donor standard deviation exceeded 5%. A statistical classification framework was built for diagnosing cytomegalovirus status from the catalog of TCR beta chain sequences. In a later analysis, TCR nucleotide sequences were compared against IMGT/GENE-DB human TR gene sequences so that V and J genes could be assigned. A later analysis assigned CDR3 sequences and most-parsimonious VDJ recombination scenarios with the TCRdist pipeline. A later analysis defined each TCR beta chain by its CDR3 amino acid sequence plus V-gene family, and excluded reads lacking a unique V-gene family. As a way to deal with suspected cross-contamination and a sequencing artifact, a later analysis dropped 450 to 600 nucleotide sequences that were highly shared and had low generation probability. In a later analysis, a clonal expansion index for each public chain was calculated from normalized within-repertoire ranks of inferred template counts. In a later analysis, generation probabilities were computed with a VDJ recombination model fitted to out-of-frame rearrangements, and the resulting probabilities were checked against IGoR. Hypergeometric tests were used in a later analysis to score TCR-TCR, TCR-HLA and TCR-CMV co-occurrence, with a repertoire-size bias correction applied to the TCR pairs. A later analysis estimated false discovery rates by permuting HLA or CMV assignments 20 times. In a later analysis, co-occurring TCRs were grouped using DBSCAN, and TCRdist sequence similarity was added for clustering within HLA-allele-positive subsets. Repertoires with fewer than 30,000 or more than 120,000 public chains, plus five repertoires with anomalous nucleotide sharing, were excluded from co-occurrence clustering. TCRdb mirrors the immuneACCESS table, restricted to in-frame sequences. Some clones are absent from its copies; in checked studies, under half trace to an unresolved V gene, and the reason for the others is unknown. That table furnishes V, J and clone size, whereas the DNA furnished D and trimming. The sample table records nearly 100,000 clones; roughly four fifths of these occur just once. The top ten clonotypes cover roughly 20% of the sample.

The trim is 2 bases for V and 7 bases for J, with a gap of 6 bases between the germline ends. The cysteine opens and the phenylalanine closes a CDR3 of 12 amino acids. Left in the record is the CDR3 DNA by itself, 36 bases read in frame from the first base. CDR1 MNHNS and CDR2 SASEGT were looked up in the germline V gene. The chain is encoded by TRBV6-1 joined to TRBJ1-5, with the identity of the D gene unclear. The sequencing input was PBMCs. This TCR was sampled from an older woman in good health and CMV-seropositive. CDR3 protein: CASSELSQPQHF. The DNA sequence is given as TGTGCCAGCAGTGAACTCTCCCAGCCCCAGCATTTT.